This TCR beta chain was documented in a study of T-cell reconstitution after alpha-beta-depleted transplantation in children. This sample's TCRbeta library carried unique molecular identifier barcodes. TCRdb re-called the PCR reads with MiXCR, one entry per CDR3 protein. The sample carries about 200,000 distinct CDR3 sequences, about 14% recorded once. With 8 bases clipped from V and 1 base from J, the junction kept 4 bases outside the gene matches. CDR3 length: 13 residues. Germline V CDR1 and CDR2: PRHDT, FYEKMQ (reference sequence). This clonotype was found many times. The sequence was obtained from a human donor who donated a stem cell graft to a child with acute lymphoblastic leukemia. The input for sequencing was PBMCs from the stem cell graft donor, taken from the stem cell graft. The chain uses TRBV13 and TRBJ2-7, with TRBD1 identical over 8 bases. The CDR3 DNA sequence: TGTGCCAGCGTGAGACAGGGGTCCTACGAGCAGTACTTC. Protein: CASVRQGSYEQYF.